This TCR beta chain comes out of a study of blood T cell repertoires in COVID-19. At the level of the study: The origin of the acute and convalescent COVID-19 samples was the United States, Italy and Spain. PBMCs, B-cell-depleted T cells, or T cells provided the cDNA or gDNA that made up the material.

The germline V gene encodes CDR1 SGHRS and CDR2 YFSETQ. This CDR3 spans 14 amino acids. The junction had 2 bases not matched to a gene; V was cut back by 1 base and J by 8 bases. As processed by the authors: Reference gene primer amplification yielded estimated nucleated cell counts. This table comes from immunoSEQ multiplex PCR, and its TCRdb copy is limited to in-frame clones, with some not included. V, J and clone size were drawn from that table, and D and trimming were deduced from the DNA. This sample yields more than 80,000 clones, of which over 70% are seen a single time; around 0.92% belongs to the top ten.

This sequence joins TRBV5-1 and TRBJ2-4, with TRBD2 matching 11 bases. The clonotype was recovered from a human donor with acute or convalescent COVID-19. The donor label of this sample is uncertain. The material sequenced was peripheral blood. The CDR3 nucleotides read TGCGCCAGCAGCTTGACTAGCGGGGGAGACATTCAGTACTTC. It yields the protein CASSLTSGGDIQYF.